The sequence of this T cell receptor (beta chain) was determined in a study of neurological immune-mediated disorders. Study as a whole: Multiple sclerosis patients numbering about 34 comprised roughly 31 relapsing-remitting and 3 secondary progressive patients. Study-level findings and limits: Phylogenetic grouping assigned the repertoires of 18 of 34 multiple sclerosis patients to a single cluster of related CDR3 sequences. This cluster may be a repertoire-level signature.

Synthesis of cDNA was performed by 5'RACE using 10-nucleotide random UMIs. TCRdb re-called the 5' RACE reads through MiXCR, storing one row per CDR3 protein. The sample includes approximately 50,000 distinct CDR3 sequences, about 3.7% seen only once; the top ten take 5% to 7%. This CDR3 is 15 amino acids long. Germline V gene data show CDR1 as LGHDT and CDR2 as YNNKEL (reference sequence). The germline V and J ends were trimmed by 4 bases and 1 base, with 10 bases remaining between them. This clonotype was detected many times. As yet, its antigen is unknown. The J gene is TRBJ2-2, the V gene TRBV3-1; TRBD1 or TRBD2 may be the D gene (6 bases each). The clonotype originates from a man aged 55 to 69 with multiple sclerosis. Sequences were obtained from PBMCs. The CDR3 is CASSRGTLNTGELFF. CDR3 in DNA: TGTGCCAGCAGCCGCGGGACACTGAACACCGGGGAGCTGTTTTTT. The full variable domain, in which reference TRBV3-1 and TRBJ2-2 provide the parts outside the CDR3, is DTAVSQTPKYLVTQMGNDKSIKCEQNLGHDTMYWYKQDSKKFLKIMFSYNNKELIINETVPNRFSPKSPDKAHLNLHINSLELGDSAVYFCASSRGTLNTGELFFGEGSRLTVL.